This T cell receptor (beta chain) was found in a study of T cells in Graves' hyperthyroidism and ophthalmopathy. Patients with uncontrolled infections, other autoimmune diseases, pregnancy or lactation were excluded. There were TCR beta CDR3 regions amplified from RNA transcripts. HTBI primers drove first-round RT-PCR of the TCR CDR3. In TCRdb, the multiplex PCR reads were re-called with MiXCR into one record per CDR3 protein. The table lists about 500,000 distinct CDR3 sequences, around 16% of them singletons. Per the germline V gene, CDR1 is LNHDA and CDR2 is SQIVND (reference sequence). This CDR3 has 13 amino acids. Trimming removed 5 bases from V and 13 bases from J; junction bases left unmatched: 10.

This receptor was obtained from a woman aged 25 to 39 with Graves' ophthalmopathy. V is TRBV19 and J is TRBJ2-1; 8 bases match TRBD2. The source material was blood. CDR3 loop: CASSPAMREVQFF. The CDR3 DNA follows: TGTGCCAGTAGTCCCGCGATGCGGGAGGTTCAGTTCTTC.